This T cell receptor beta chain was obtained from a study of blood T cell repertoires in COVID-19. On the study more broadly: Acute and convalescent COVID-19 samples came from the United States, Italy and Spain.

The protocol was immunoSEQ multiplex PCR, while the TCRdb copy is restricted to in-frame clones and leaves out a portion. Counted here are about 33,000 clones, about 79% occurring once; the ten biggest clones make up 10% to 15%. CDR3 length equals 14 residues. Between the trimmed V and J ends, which lost 3 bases and 0 bases, there was a span of 10 bases. CDR1 is DFQATT, CDR2 SNEGSKA, per germline (reference sequence). The source of this sequence is a human donor in a cohort sampled during active COVID-19. The sample taken for sequencing was peripheral blood. V and J are TRBV20-1 and TRBJ2-3; D is undetermined. The CDR3 loop reads CSASFYSSTDTQYF. CDR3 DNA: TGCAGTGCTAGTTTCTACTCTAGCACAGATACGCAGTATTTT.